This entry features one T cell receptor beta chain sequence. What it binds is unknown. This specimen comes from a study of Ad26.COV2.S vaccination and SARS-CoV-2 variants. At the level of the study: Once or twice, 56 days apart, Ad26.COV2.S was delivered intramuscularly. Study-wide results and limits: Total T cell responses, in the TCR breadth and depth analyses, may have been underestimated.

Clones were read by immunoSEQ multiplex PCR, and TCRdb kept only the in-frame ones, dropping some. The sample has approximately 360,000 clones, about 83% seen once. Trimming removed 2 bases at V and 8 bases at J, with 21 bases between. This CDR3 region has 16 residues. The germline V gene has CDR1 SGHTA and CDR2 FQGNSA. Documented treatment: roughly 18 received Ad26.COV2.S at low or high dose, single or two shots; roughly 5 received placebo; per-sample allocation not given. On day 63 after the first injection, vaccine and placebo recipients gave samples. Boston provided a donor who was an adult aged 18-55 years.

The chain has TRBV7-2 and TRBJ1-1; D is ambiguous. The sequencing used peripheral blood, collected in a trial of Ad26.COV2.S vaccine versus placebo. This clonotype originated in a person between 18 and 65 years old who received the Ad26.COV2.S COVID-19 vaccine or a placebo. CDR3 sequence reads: CASSLNIPRPPVEAFF. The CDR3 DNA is TGTGCCAGCAGCTTAAACATCCCCCGTCCCCCAGTGGAAGCTTTCTTT.